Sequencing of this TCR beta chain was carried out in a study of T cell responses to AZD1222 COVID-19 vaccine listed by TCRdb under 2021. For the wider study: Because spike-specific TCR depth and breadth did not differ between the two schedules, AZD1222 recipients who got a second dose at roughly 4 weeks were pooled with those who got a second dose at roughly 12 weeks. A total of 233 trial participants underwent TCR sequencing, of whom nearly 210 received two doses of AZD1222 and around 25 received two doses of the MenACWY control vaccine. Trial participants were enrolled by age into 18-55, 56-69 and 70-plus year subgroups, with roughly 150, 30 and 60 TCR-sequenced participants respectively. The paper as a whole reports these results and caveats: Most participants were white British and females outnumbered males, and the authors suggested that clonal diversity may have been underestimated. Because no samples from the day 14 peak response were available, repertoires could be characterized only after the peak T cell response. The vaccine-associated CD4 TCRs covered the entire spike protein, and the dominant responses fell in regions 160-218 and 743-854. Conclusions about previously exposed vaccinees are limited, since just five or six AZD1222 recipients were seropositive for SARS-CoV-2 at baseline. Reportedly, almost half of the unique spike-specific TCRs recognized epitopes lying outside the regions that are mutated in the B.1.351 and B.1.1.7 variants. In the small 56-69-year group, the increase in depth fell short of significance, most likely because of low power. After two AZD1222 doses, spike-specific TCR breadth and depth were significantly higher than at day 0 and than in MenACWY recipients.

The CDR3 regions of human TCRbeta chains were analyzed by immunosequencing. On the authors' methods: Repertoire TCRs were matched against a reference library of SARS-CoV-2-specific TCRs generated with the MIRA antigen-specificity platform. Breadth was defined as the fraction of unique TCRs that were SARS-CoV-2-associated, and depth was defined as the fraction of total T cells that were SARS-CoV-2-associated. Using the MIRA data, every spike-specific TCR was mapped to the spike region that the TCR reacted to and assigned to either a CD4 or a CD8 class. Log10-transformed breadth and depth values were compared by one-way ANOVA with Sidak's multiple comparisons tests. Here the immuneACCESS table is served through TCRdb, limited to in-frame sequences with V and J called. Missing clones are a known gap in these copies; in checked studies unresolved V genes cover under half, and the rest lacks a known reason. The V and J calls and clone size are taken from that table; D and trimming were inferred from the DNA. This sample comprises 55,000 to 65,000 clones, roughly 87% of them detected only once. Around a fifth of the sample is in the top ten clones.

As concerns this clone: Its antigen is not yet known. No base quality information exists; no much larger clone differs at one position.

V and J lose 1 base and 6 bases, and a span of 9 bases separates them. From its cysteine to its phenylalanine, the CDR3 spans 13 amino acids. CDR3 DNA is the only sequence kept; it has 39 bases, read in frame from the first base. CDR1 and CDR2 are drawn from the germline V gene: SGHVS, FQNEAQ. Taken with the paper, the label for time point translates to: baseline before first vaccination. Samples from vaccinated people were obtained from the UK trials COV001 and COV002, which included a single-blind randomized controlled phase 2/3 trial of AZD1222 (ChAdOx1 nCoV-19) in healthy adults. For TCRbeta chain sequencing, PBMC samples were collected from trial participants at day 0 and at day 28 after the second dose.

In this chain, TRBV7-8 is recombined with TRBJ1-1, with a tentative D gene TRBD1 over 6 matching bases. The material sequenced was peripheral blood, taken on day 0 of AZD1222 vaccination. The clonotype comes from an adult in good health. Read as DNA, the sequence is TGTGCCAGCAGCTTAGGTGGACAGCCTGAAGCTTTCTTT. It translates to CASSLGGQPEAFF.